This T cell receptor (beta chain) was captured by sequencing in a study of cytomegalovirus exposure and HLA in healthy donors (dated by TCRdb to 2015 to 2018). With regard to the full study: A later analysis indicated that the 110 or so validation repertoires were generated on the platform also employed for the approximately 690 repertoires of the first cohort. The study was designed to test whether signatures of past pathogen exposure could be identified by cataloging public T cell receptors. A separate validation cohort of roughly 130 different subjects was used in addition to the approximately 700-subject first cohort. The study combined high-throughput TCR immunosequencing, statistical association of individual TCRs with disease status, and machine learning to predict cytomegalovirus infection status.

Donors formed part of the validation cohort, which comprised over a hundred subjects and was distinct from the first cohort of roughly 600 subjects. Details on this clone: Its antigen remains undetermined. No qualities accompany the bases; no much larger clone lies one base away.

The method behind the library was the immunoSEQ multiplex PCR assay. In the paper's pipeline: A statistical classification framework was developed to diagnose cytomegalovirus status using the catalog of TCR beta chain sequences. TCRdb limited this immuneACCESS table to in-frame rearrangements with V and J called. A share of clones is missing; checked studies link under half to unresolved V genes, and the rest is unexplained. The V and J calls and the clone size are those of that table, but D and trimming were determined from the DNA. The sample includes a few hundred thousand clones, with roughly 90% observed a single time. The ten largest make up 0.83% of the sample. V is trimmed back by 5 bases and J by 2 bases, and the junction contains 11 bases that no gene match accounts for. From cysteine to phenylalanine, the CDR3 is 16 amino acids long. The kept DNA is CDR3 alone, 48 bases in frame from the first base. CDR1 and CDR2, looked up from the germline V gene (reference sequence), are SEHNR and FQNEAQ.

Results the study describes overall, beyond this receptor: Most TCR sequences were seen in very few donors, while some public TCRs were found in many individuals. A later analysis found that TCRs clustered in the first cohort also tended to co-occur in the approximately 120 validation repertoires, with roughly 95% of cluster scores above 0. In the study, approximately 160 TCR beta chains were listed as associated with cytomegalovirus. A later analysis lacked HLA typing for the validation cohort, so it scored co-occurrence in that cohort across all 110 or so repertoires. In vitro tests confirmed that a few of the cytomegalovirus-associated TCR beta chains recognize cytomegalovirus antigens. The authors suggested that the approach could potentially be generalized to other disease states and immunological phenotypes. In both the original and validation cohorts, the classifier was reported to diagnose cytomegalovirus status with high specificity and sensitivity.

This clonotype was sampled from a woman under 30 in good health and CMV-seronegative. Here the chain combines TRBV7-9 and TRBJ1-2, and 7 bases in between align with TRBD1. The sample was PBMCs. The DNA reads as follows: TGTGCCAGCAGCCCCAAGGTCGCGGGACAGAACTATGGCTACACCTTC. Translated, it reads CASSPKVAGQNYGYTF.